The present T cell receptor beta chain was sequenced within a study of blood T cell repertoires in COVID-19. Study summary: Both acute and convalescent COVID-19 samples were obtained from the United States, Italy and Spain.

Germline CDR1 reads GTSNPN; CDR2 reads SVGIG (reference sequence). V lost 0 bases and J 0 bases, leaving 5 bases between the germline ends. The CDR3 runs to 14 residues. Authors' methods: Amplifying reference gene primers gave estimates of nucleated cell counts. Clones were sequenced by immunoSEQ multiplex PCR, and TCRdb holds only the in-frame ones, with some missing. Clone size and the V and J calls come from that table; the DNA yielded D and trimming. The sample carries roughly 50,000 clones, about 89% recorded once. This clonotype originated in a human donor in a cohort sampled during active COVID-19. The chain has TRBV30 and TRBJ2-2, with D possibly TRBD1 on 5 matching bases. The source material was peripheral blood. The CDR3 DNA follows: TGTGCCTGGAGTGTACAGGCGAACACCGGGGAGCTGTTTTTT. Encoded protein: CAWSVQANTGELFF.